Presented here are 15 T cell receptor beta chains from one specimen sequenced in a study of identical twins. One entry per CDR3 protein results from TCRdb running MiXCR on the 5' RACE reads. The sample shows roughly 260,000 distinct CDR3 sequences, over 12% of them seen only once. The sample comprised memory (CD45RO+) T cells sorted from blood. The receptor set was obtained from a woman in her late teens or twenties in good health.

This clonotype was detected a few times. The chain uses TRBV5-1 and TRBJ2-3; 10 bases line up with TRBD2. Unmatched junction bases numbered 9, after V lost 1 base and J lost 4 bases. The CDR3 sequence is 17 residues long. The V gene's germline CDR1 is SGHRS and CDR2 YFSETQ. CDR3 protein: CASSLLAASGSADTQYF. CDR3 coding DNA: TGCGCCAGCAGCTTGTTGGCGGCTAGCGGGAGTGCAGATACGCAGTATTTT.

This clonotype was counted ten times or more. The rearrangement links TRBV7-8 to TRBJ1-2; D is unresolved. Germline CDR1 and CDR2: SGHVS and FQNEAQ. V gave up 5 bases and J gave up 4 bases, with 17 bases separating them. The CDR3 totals 15 residues. This CDR3 reads CASSPSRAFPYGYTF. In DNA form, the CDR3 reads TGTGCCAGCAGCCCGAGTCGGGCGTTCCCCTATGGCTACACCTTC.

The rearrangement links TRBV9 to TRBJ2-1; D remains unclear. The CDR3 has 14 residues. The germline CDR1 and CDR2 sequences are SGDLS and YYNGEE. The V end lost 6 bases, the J end lost 4 bases, and 14 bases lay between the germline ends. This CDR3 is CASIPGGEYNEQFF. Here the CDR3 DNA reads TGTGCCAGCATCCCCGGCGGAGAGTACAATGAGCAGTTCTTC.

The chain is built from TRBV7-9 and TRBJ2-1; the D gene is possibly TRBD1 (6 bases). From germline, CDR1 is SEHNR and CDR2 FQNEAQ (reference sequence). The CDR3 contains 15 residues. V was trimmed by 5 bases and J by 8 bases, leaving 19 bases between them. The CDR3 spells CASSRRDNVHHEQFF. CDR3 in DNA: TGTGCCAGCAGCCGCCGGGACAATGTTCACCATGAGCAGTTCTTC.

This clonotype was counted only a few times. The chain carries TRBV27 and TRBJ2-3, with D perhaps assigned TRBD1 or TRBD2 (5 bases each). The germline V and J ends were trimmed by 2 bases and 2 bases, with 11 bases remaining between them. CDR3 length equals 15 residues. Germline CDR1 and CDR2: MNHEY and SMNVEV (reference sequence). CDR3 nucleotide sequence: TGTGCCAGCAGTTTAAAGGGACGATACACAGATACGCAGTATTTT. It yields the protein CASSLKGRYTDTQYF.

Regarding this clonotype: Its ends do not fully match the called genes, so a read error is possible. This chain joins TRBV5-5 and TRBJ2-5; perhaps TRBD1 as D (5 bases). Germline V lookup: CDR1 SGHKS, CDR2 YYEKEE (reference sequence). The CDR3 length is 12 residues. The CDR3: CASSLDGALGHF. DNA for the CDR3: TGTGCCAGCAGCTTGGATGGAGCCTTGGGGCATTTC.

This clonotype showed up many times. Here the CDR3 reads CASKQGNTGELFF. CDR3 nucleotides: TGTGCCAGTAAACAGGGGAACACCGGGGAGCTGTTTTTT. This chain joins TRBV12-3 or TRBV12-4 and TRBJ2-2; D is perhaps TRBD1 (6 bases). The ends were cut back, 9 bases at V and 1 base at J, with 9 bases in the middle. The CDR3 is 13 residues long.

This clonotype was picked up many times. J is TRBJ1-6 and V is TRBV6-1; 7 bases map to TRBD1. The J segment lost 4 bases and the V segment lost 4 bases, leaving 4 bases of the junction unmatched. CDR3 length: 15 residues. CDR1 and CDR2 from the germline V gene are MNHNS and SASEGT. DNA for the CDR3: TGTGCCAGCAGTGCAGCAGGGGGTTATAATTCACCCCTCCACTTT. This sequence encodes CASSAAGGYNSPLHF.

This clonotype was recorded a few times. This chain links TRBV4-1 with TRBJ2-7; D possibly uses TRBD1 or TRBD2 (6 bases each). V lost 4 bases, J lost 2 bases, and 12 bases lay in between. Germline loops: CDR1 MGHRA, CDR2 YSYEKL. CDR3 length: 14 residues. The CDR3 loop is CASSPTRGAYEQYF. Written as DNA, the CDR3 is TGCGCCAGCAGCCCGACTAGGGGGGCCTACGAGCAGTACTTC.

The rearrangement joins TRBV20-1 to TRBJ1-1; D unclear. With 0 bases removed from V and 5 bases from J, the gap between germline ends came to 16 bases. Germline V gene data show CDR1 as DFQATT and CDR2 as SNEGSKA (reference sequence). This CDR3 is 15 amino acids long. The CDR3 DNA reads TGCAGTGCTAGAGATAGGAGAAAAGGGTGGACTGAAGCTTTCTTT. This encodes CSARDRRKGWTEAFF.

The V call is TRBV2, the J call TRBJ2-3; D gene uncertain. Trimming took 4 bases from V and 0 from J, leaving 8 bases between them. The CDR3 is 14 amino acids. Germline V lookup: CDR1 SNHLY, CDR2 FYNNEI. CDR3 sequence: CASSGELSTDTQYF. The CDR3 DNA is TGTGCCAGCAGTGGAGAACTAAGCACAGATACGCAGTATTTT.

This chain links TRBV20-1 with TRBJ2-5, with TRBD2 identical over 14 bases. V lost 6 bases to trimming and J lost 3 bases; unmatched junction nucleotides: 0. This CDR3 has 13 amino acids. Germline-derived CDR1 and CDR2 are DFQATT and SNEGSKA (reference sequence). The CDR3 DNA follows: TGCAGTGCGACTAGCGGGGGGGAAGAGACCCAGTACTTC. This gives the protein CSATSGGEETQYF.

This clonotype was recorded a few times. The chain links TRBV5-1 to TRBJ2-3; tentatively, D is TRBD1 (6 bases). CDR3 size: 13 residues. The V and J ends lost 2 bases and 3 bases respectively, with 7 bases between them. CDR1 SGHRS and CDR2 YFSETQ come from the germline V gene. CDR3 protein: CASSFGQTDTQYF. The CDR3 DNA sequence: TGCGCCAGCAGCTTCGGACAGACAGATACGCAGTATTTT.

There are a few counts of this clonotype. This chain joins TRBV9 and TRBJ2-7; tentative D call: TRBD1 (5 bases). Trimming shortened V by 5 bases and J by 0 bases, and 9 bases separated the two germline ends. The germline CDR1 and CDR2 sequences are SGDLS and YYNGEE. The CDR3 covers 13 residues. The CDR3 bases are TGTGCCAGCAGTAGGGGTATCTCCTACGAGCAGTACTTC. Residues: CASSRGISYEQYF.

In this sample, this clonotype turned up many times. For the CDR3, the DNA is TGTGCCAGCAGTGAAGAACGGGAATCCTACAATGAGCAGTTCTTC. Its translation is CASSEERESYNEQFF. The rearrangement links TRBV2 to TRBJ2-1, with D possibly being TRBD2 (5 bases). Trimming shortened V by 1 base and J by 1 base, and 8 bases separated the two germline ends. The CDR3 extends over 15 amino acids. Germline V gives CDR1 SNHLY, CDR2 FYNNEI.